The T cell receptor (beta chain) described here comes from a study of blood T cell repertoires in COVID-19. Study background: The analysed material was cDNA or gDNA that came from T cells, B-cell-depleted T cells, or PBMCs.

V lost 7 bases to trimming and J lost 9 bases; unmatched junction nucleotides: 6. The CDR3 is made up of 14 amino acids. The V gene's germline CDR1 is MNHEY and CDR2 SMNVEV (reference sequence). TCRdb keeps only in-frame clones here, not all; method: immunoSEQ multiplex PCR. The data contain roughly 86,000 clones, 80% of them singletons. The chain employs TRBV27 and TRBJ2-2; 12 positions match TRBD2. Input material: peripheral blood. The source is a man aged 50 to 60 who had recovered from COVID-19. The CDR3 spells CASTLAGGHRELFF. CDR3 DNA: TGTGCCAGCACCCTAGCGGGAGGGCACCGGGAGCTGTTTTTT.